Listed below are T cell receptor beta chains from one sample, sequenced in a study of beta chain features in type 1 diabetes. The assay was immunoSEQ multiplex PCR, and TCRdb's table has in-frame clones only and misses some. The sample includes over 200,000 clones, about a tenth of them seen just once. Sequences were obtained from naive CD4+ T cells from blood. Receptors were obtained from a man in his thirties or forties with type 1 diabetes. Each CDR3 is given with its conserved first and last residue. For some rows the clone size is stated as once, few or many, or as a class when expanded; others skip it.

j_call	v_call	clone_size	cdr3_aa
TRBJ1-4	TRBV5-1	.	CASSHGTGNEKLFF
TRBJ2-1	TRBV6-6	few	CASSLELSEQFF
TRBJ1-1	TRBV27	.	CASSSGYRVPLPEAFF
TRBJ2-2	TRBV10-3	.	CAIRELAGRNTGELFF
TRBJ1-1	TRBV4-3	few	CASSQDRRVKAFF
TRBJ1-6	TRBV6-5	few	CASSYSSTGSSPLHF
TRBJ1-1	TRBV5-1	few	CASSLTGATEAFF
TRBJ1-2	TRBV5-4	.	CASSIDSSANYGYTF
TRBJ1-2	TRBV7-9	.	CASSLVVTGLNYGYTF
TRBJ2-2	TRBV7-3	few	CASSLTGGTNTGELFF
TRBJ1-2	TRBV27	few	CASSYSPLNYGYTF
TRBJ1-6	TRBV9	.	CASSVQVNSPLHF
TRBJ1-4	TRBV2	few	CASRDDQGKLFF
TRBJ1-2	TRBV14	.	CASSQDRRAYYGYTF